The subject of this entry is one TCR beta chain. Its target is unknown. Scientists made TCR beta libraries using quantitative 5'-RACE with molecular barcodes. In TCRdb, the 5' RACE reads were re-called with MiXCR into one record per CDR3 protein. The sample includes around 180,000 distinct CDR3 sequences, 15% to 20% of them seen just once. The sample belongs to a study of CD8 T cells in ankylosing spondylitis. The CDR3 length is 18 residues. CDR1 is LGHNT, CDR2 FRNRAP, per germline. The germline V and J ends were trimmed by 5 bases and 3 bases, with 23 bases remaining between them. Regarding the study as a whole: Earlier studies detected some motif variants in reactive arthritis synovial fluid and blood. Matched ankylosing spondylitis synovial fluid reportedly contained a significantly enriched population of disease-linked clones. Characteristic, it appeared, of ankylosing spondylitis blood was a TCR beta motif of fewer than 10 highly homologous variants.

V is TRBV12-5 and J is TRBJ2-1, with a weak D call TRBD1 (6 bases). The receptor comes from a male donor aged 10-35 years with ankylosing spondylitis or in good health (not recorded which). Input material: blood, either unsorted or a sorted T cell fraction (not recorded which). The CDR3 reads CASGINLDGQPNYNEQFF. As DNA, the CDR3 is TGTGCTAGTGGTATAAACTTAGACGGACAGCCAAACTACAATGAGCAGTTCTTC.